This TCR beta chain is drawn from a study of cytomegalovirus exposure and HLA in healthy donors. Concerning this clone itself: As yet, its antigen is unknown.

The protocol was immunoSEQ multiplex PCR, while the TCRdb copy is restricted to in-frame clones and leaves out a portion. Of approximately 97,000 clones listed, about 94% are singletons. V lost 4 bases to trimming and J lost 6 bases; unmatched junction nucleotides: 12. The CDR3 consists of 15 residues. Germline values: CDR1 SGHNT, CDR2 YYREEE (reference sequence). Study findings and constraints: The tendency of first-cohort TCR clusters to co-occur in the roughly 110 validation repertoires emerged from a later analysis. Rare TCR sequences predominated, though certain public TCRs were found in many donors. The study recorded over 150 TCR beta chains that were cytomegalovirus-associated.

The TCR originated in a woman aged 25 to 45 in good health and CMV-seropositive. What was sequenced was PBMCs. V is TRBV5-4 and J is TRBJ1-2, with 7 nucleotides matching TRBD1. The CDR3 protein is CASSLTGLAKDGYTF. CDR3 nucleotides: TGTGCCAGCAGCCTGACAGGGCTGGCGAAGGATGGCTACACCTTC.